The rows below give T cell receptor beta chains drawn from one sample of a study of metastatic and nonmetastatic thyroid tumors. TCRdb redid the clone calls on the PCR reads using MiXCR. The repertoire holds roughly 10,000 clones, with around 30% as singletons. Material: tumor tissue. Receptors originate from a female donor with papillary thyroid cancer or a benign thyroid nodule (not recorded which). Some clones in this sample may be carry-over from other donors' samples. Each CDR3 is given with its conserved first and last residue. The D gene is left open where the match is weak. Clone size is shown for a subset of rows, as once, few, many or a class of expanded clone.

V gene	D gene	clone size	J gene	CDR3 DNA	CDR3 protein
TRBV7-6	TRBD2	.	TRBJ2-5	TGTGCCAGCAGCTTGGGACTAGCGGGGGCTTATCAAGAGACCCAGTACTTC	CASSLGLAGAYQETQYF
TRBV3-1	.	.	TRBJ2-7	TGTGCCAGCAGCCCTCCGGGCAGGGACGAGCAGTACTTC	CASSPPGRDEQYF
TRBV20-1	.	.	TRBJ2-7	TGCAGTGCTAGAGACCCCCGTGGCTCCTACGAGCAGTACTTC	CSARDPRGSYEQYF
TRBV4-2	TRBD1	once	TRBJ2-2	TGTGCCAGCAGCCTCGCCGGGACAGGGGCGAACACCGGGGAGCTGTTTTTT	CASSLAGTGANTGELFF
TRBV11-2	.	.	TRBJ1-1	TGTGCCAGCAGCTTAGAGAACACTGAAGCTTTCTTT	CASSLENTEAFF
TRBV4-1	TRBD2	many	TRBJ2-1	TGCGCCAGCAGCCAAGTTAGGGCTAGCGGGCGCTTCTTTACGAATGAGCAGTTCTTC	CASSQVRASGRFFTNEQFF
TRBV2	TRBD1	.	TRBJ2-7	TGTGCCACGAGACAGGGGGGCGAGCAGTACTTC	CATRQGGEQYF
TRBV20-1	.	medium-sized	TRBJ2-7	TGCAGTGCTAGAGATGCCAGGGAACCCTCCTACGAGCAGTACTTC	CSARDAREPSYEQYF
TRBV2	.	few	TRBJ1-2	TGTGCCAGCAGTGTGTGGGGGACTCGAGGCTACACCTTC	CASSVWGTRGYTF
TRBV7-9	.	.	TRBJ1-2	TGTGCCAGCAGCTTAGGTCAGGGAGACGGCTACACCTTC	CASSLGQGDGYTF
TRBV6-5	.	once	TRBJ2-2	TGTGCCAGCATATTACTCGTGGGACGAACGAACACCGGGTATCTGTTTTTT	CASILLVGRTNTGYLFF
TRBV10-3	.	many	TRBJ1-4	TGTGCCATCAGTGAGTCCTCCGCAACTAATGAAAAACTGTTTTTT	CAISESSATNEKLFF
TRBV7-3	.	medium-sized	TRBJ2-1	TGTGCCAGCAGCTCCGGACGAAAGCAGTTCTTC	CASSSGRKQFF
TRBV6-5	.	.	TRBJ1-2	TGTGCCAGCAGCTACGGGGGGTATAACTATGGCTACACCTTC	CASSYGGYNYGYTF
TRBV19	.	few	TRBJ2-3	TGTGCCAGCCGAGGGGAAGGGATGGCAGATACGCAGTATTTT	CASRGEGMADTQYF
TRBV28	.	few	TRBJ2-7	TGTGCCAGCAGTTTATCGAGGAACGAGCGAGGGTACTTC	CASSLSRNERGYF
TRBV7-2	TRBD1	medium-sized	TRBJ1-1	TGTGCCAGCAGCTTGGGACAGTACACTGAAGCTTTCTTT	CASSLGQYTEAFF
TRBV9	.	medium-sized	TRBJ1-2	TGTGCCAGCAGCCCCACGACGGGGTTTAACTATGGCTACACCTTC	CASSPTTGFNYGYTF
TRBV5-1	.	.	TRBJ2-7	TGCGCCAGCAGCTTGGGTGTGGAAGGAGGCGAGCAGTACTTC	CASSLGVEGGEQYF
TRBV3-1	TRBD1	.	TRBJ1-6	TGTGCCAGCAGCTCAGGGACAGGGGGCTCACCCCTCCACTTT	CASSSGTGGSPLHF
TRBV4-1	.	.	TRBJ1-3	TGCGCCAGCAGCCAAGAAATGGAAAACACCATATATTTT	CASSQEMENTIYF
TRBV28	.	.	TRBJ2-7	TGTGCCAGCTGGGCCGGAGAGTTATCCTACGAGCAGTACTTC	CASWAGELSYEQYF
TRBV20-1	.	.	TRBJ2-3	TGCAGTGCCACACCGGGAACTAGCACAGATACGCAGTATTTT	CSATPGTSTDTQYF
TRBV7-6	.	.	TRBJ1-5	TGTGCCAGCAGCCAAGCGGCAGTTAGCAATCAGCCCCAGCATTTT	CASSQAAVSNQPQHF
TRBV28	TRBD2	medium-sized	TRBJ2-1	TGTGCCAGCAGTTTAGGGCGGGAGCGGTACAATGAGCAGTTCTTC	CASSLGRERYNEQFF
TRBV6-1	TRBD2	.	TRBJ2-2	TGTGCCAGCAGTGAGACTAGCGGGAGCACCGGGGAGCTGTTTTTT	CASSETSGSTGELFF
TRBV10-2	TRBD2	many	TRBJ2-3	TGCGCCAGAGGTATACTAGCGGGAGGCCAATATAGCACAGATACGCAGTATTTT	CARGILAGGQYSTDTQYF
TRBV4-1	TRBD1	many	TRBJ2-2	TGCGCCAGCAGCCGGGGACAGGGGGCCACTCTGTCTGGGGAGCTGTTTTTT	CASSRGQGATLSGELFF
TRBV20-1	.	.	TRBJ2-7	TGCAGTGCTAGAGGTATAGCGGTAGGGCTATACCAGCAGTACTTC	CSARGIAVGLYQQYF
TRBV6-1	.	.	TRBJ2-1	TGTGCCAGCAGTAAACAGGGGGGGTCCTACAATGAGCAGTTCTTC	CASSKQGGSYNEQFF
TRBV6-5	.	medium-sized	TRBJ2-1	TGTGCCAGCAGCCCCGGTTACAACGGCAGATCCTACAATGAGCAGTTCTTC	CASSPGYNGRSYNEQFF
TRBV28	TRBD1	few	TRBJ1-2	TGTGCCAGCAGTTTCCCTGGACAGGATAATAGCTACACCTTC	CASSFPGQDNSYTF
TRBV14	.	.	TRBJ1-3	TGTGCCAGCAGCCAAGGACGGTACTATGGAAACACCATATATTTT	CASSQGRYYGNTIYF
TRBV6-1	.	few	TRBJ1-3	TGTGCCAGCGTGGGTTACTCTGTAAACACCATATATTTT	CASVGYSVNTIYF
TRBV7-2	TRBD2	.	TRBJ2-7	TGTGCCAGCAGCTTAGCCGGGACTAGCGGGCCAATCTCCTACGAGCAGTACTTC	CASSLAGTSGPISYEQYF
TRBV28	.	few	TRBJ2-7	TGTGCCAGCAGGCCTTTGTACCCCTCCTACGAGCAGTACTTC	CASRPLYPSYEQYF
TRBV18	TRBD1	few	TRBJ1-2	TGTGCCAGCTCACGTCCGGGACAGGGCTACTATGGCTACACCTTC	CASSRPGQGYYGYTF
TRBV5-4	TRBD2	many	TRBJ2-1	TGTGCCAGCAGCGGAGGACTAGCGGGAGACCGCAATGAGCAGTTCTTC	CASSGGLAGDRNEQFF
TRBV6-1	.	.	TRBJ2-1	TGTGCCAGCAGCCGGGACTCCCCCTACAATGAGCAGTTCTTC	CASSRDSPYNEQFF
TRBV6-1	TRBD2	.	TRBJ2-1	TGTGCCAGCAACCGGGGAATAGCGGGCTCCTACAATGAGCAGTTCTTC	CASNRGIAGSYNEQFF
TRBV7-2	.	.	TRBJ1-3	TGTGCCAGCACTGACCAGGGCTCTGGAAACACCATATATTTT	CASTDQGSGNTIYF
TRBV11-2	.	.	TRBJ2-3	TGTGCCATCCCCAACGCCCGGGAGTGGTTGACAGATACGCAGTATTTT	CAIPNAREWLTDTQYF
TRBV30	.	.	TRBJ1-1	TGTGCCTGGGGCCGGGGGGATGGGGTGGACACTGAAGCTTTCTTT	CAWGRGDGVDTEAFF
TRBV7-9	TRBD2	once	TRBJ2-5	TGTGCCAGCAGCTTATTCGGGGGCGCGGGAGGGACCCAGTACTTC	CASSLFGGAGGTQYF
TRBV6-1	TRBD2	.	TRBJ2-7	TGTGCCACCTGGGGGACTAGCGGGGGTTCCCTTCCCTACGAGCAGTACTTC	CATWGTSGGSLPYEQYF
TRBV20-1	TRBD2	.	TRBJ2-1	TGCAGTGCTAGAACTAGCGGGGGGGTCAGCTCCTACAATGAGCAGTTCTTC	CSARTSGGVSSYNEQFF
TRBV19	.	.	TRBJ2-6	TGTGCCAGTAGTATGGCCGGCAGGAGTATCTCTGGGGCCGACGTCCTGACTTTC	CASSMAGRSISGADVLTF
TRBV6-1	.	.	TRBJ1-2	TGTGCCAGCAGTGAACGACAGCTCTATGGCTACACCTTC	CASSERQLYGYTF
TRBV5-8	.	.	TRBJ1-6	TGTGCCAGCAGCTTGGTAGGGAGGCCGAAGTCACCCCTCCACTTT	CASSLVGRPKSPLHF
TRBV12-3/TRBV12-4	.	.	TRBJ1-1	TGTGCCAGCAGTCAGACAGTGAACACTGAAGCTTTCTTT	CASSQTVNTEAFF
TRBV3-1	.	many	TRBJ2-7	TGTGCCAGCAGCCGGGCCGGGTCCCCCTACGAGCAGTACTTC	CASSRAGSPYEQYF